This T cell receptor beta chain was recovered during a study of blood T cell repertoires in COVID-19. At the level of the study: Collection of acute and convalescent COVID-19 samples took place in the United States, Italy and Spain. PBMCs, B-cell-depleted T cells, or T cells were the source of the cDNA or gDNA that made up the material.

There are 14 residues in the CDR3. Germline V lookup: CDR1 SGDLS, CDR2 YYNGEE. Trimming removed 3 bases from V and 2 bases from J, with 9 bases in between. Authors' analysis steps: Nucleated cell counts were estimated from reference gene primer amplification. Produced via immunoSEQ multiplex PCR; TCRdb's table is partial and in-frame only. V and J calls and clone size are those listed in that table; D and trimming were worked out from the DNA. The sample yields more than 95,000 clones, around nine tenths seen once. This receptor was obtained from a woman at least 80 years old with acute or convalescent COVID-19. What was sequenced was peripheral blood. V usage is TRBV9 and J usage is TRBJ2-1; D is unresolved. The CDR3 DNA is TGTGCCAGCAGCGAGACTTACACCTACAATGAGCAGTTCTTC. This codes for CASSETYTYNEQFF.